This entry lists 20 T cell receptor beta chains sequenced from one sample in a study of blood T cell repertoires in COVID-19. Only in-frame clones appear in the TCRdb table, and some are missing; sequencing was by immunoSEQ multiplex PCR. The sample lists about 300,000 clones; about nine tenths were seen once. The sequencing sample was made of PBMCs or T cells enriched from blood (not recorded which). The receptors were gathered from a woman aged 18-29 years who had recovered from COVID-19.

The chain employs TRBV7-9 and TRBJ1-4; D perhaps matches TRBD1 (6 bases). Trimming cost V 1 base and J 7 bases, with 13 bases left between them. Germline V lookup: CDR1 SEHNR, CDR2 FQNEAQ (reference sequence). The CDR3 has 15 residues. CDR3 sequence: CASSLVTFRGEKLFF. CDR3 nucleotides: TGTGCCAGCAGCTTAGTCACATTCAGGGGTGAAAAACTGTTTTTT.

The V call is TRBV7-2, the J call TRBJ1-1, with D possibly TRBD1 on 6 matching bases. The germline gives CDR1 SGHTA, CDR2 FQGNSA. Trimming cost V 3 bases and J 3 bases, with 11 bases left between them. The CDR3 loop spans 14 amino acids. CDR3 protein: CASSFLTGYTEAFF. The CDR3 region has the DNA TGTGCCAGCAGCTTTTTAACAGGGTACACTGAAGCTTTCTTT.

This sequence joins TRBV7-9 and TRBJ1-6; the match to TRBD1 covers 9 bases. Germline V CDR1 and CDR2: SEHNR, FQNEAQ (reference sequence). The CDR3 is 14 residues long. J was trimmed by 10 bases and V by 7 bases; bases with no gene match: 8. Written as DNA, the CDR3 is TGTGCCAGCACCCAGGACAGGGGTTGGTCACCCCTCCACTTT. Translation: CASTQDRGWSPLHF.

This chain links TRBV29-1 with TRBJ1-1; no firm D call. Trimming took 5 bases from V and 0 from J, leaving 10 bases between them. The CDR3 is 13 amino acids. Germline CDR1 SQVTM, CDR2 ANQGSEA. The CDR3 loop reads CSVREYMNTEAFF. The CDR3 DNA follows: TGCAGCGTTCGGGAGTACATGAACACTGAAGCTTTCTTT.

V gene TRBV6-5 combines with J gene TRBJ1-2; 8 bases are shared with TRBD1. Trimming cost V 6 bases and J 8 bases; bases outside gene matches: 14. The CDR3 is 15 residues long. Per the germline V gene, CDR1 is MNHEY and CDR2 is SVGAGI. CDR3 loop: CASSSTRTGWGGYTF. CDR3 coding DNA: TGTGCCAGCAGCTCGACTAGGACAGGGTGGGGCGGCTACACCTTC.

DNA of the CDR3: TGTGCCACCCATACTGACAGGGATGAAACTGAAGCTTTCTTT. Protein product: CATHTDRDETEAFF. The rearrangement links TRBV15 to TRBJ1-1; TRBD1 matches at 7 bases. Germline loops: CDR1 LNHNV, CDR2 YYDKDF (reference sequence). The ends lost 8 bases at V and 5 bases at J; junction bases unmatched: 11. The CDR3 runs to 14 residues. Together with reference TRBV15 and TRBJ1-1, the CDR3 gives the full variable domain: DAMVIQNPRYQVTQFGKPVTLSCSQTLNHNVMYWYQQKSSQAPKLLFHYYDKDFNNEADTPDNFQSRRPNTSFCFLDIRSPGLGDTAMYLCATHTDRDETEAFFGQGTRLTVV.

This clone was seen a single time. The rearrangement uses TRBV5-1 and TRBJ1-1, with D possibly matching TRBD1 (5 bases). The V and J ends lost 4 bases and 4 bases respectively, with 11 bases between them. This CDR3 is built from 13 residues. Germline values: CDR1 SGHRS, CDR2 YFSETQ. In DNA form, the CDR3 reads TGCGCCAGCAGCGAACAGCAGGGCACTGAAGCTTTCTTT. Its translation is CASSEQQGTEAFF.

The J gene is TRBJ2-1, the V gene TRBV18; 7 nucleotides match TRBD2. This CDR3 region has 15 residues. The junction had 4 bases not matched to a gene; V was cut back by 0 bases and J by 5 bases. Per germline, CDR1 KGHSH and CDR2 LQKENI. The CDR3 region is CASSPPISGNNEQFF. The DNA of the CDR3 is TGTGCCAGCTCACCACCGATAAGCGGGAACAATGAGCAGTTCTTC.

The V and J genes are TRBV18 and TRBJ2-7, with a tentative D call TRBD2 (6 bases). V was clipped by 6 bases and J by 2 bases, with 17 bases between them. The CDR3 consists of 15 residues. The germline CDR1 and CDR2 sequences are KGHSH and LQKENI. The CDR3 loop reads CASSRTGTSTYEQYF. CDR3 bases: TGTGCCAGCTCGCGAACCGGGACTTCGACCTACGAGCAGTACTTC.

J is TRBJ1-3 and V is TRBV5-5, with TRBD1 identical over 7 bases. Germline V gene lookup returns CDR1 SGHKS and CDR2 YYEKEE (reference sequence). V shed 0 bases, J shed 9 bases, and the junction held 0 bases outside the gene matches. The CDR3 covers 12 residues. The CDR3 coding sequence is TGTGCCAGCAGCTTGGAGGGGGCCACCATATATTTT. It codes for CASSLEGATIYF.

This chain connects TRBV5-8 to TRBJ2-1, with D possibly matching TRBD2 (5 bases). The CDR3 length is 14 residues. V was pared by 5 bases and J by 3 bases, with 12 bases between. The V gene's germline CDR1 is SGHTS and CDR2 YDEGEE. CDR3 amino acids: CASSSTGNYNEQFF. Here the CDR3 DNA reads TGTGCCAGCAGTTCTACGGGAAACTACAATGAGCAGTTCTTC. Drawing the rest from reference TRBV5-8 and TRBJ2-1, the complete variable domain is EAGVTQSPTHLIKTRGQQATLRCSPISGHTSVYWYQQALGLGLQFLLWYDEGEERNRGNFPPRFSGRQFPNYSSELNVNALELEDSALYLCASSSTGNYNEQFFGPGTRLTVL.

The chain joins TRBV19 to TRBJ1-5, with TRBD1 matching 8 bases. Germline V gene data show CDR1 as LNHDA and CDR2 as SQIVND (reference sequence). V shed 7 bases, J shed 1 base, and the junction held 3 bases outside the gene matches. The CDR3 sequence is 14 residues long. This CDR3 reads CASTTGGSNQPQHF. The CDR3 region has the DNA TGTGCCAGTACCACAGGGGGGAGCAATCAGCCCCAGCATTTT.

The chain employs TRBV28 and TRBJ1-1; a possible D gene is TRBD1 (5 bases). V lost 6 bases, J lost 4 bases, and 15 bases lay in between. The CDR3 covers 14 residues. Per germline, CDR1 MDHEN and CDR2 SYDVKM. The CDR3 nucleotides read TGTGCCAGCAGCCTGGGACCGCGGGGCACTGAAGCTTTCTTT. It is translated as CASSLGPRGTEAFF.

J is TRBJ2-7 and V is TRBV5-8; 11 bases fit TRBD1. V shed 3 bases and J 5 bases; nucleotides not matched to a gene: 7. The CDR3 is 15 residues long. Germline CDR1 reads SGHTS; CDR2 reads YDEGEE. As DNA, the CDR3 is TGTGCCAGCAGCTGGGGGACAGGGGGGATCGACGAGCAGTACTTC. Protein product: CASSWGTGGIDEQYF.

This clone was detected a few times. V is TRBV9 and J is TRBJ1-2, with D uncertain. Germline V CDR1 and CDR2: SGDLS, YYNGEE. V lost 3 bases and J lost 5, with 5 bases in between. The CDR3 runs to 11 residues. The CDR3 nucleotides are TGTGCCAGCAGCGGGGCGTATGGCTACACCTTC. This gives the protein CASSGAYGYTF.

The chain recombines TRBV21-1 with TRBJ1-1; the D segment call TRBD1 is taken from the table without a DNA check. TRBV21-1 is reported as a pseudogene. The CDR3 is made up of 14 amino acids. The DNA of the CDR3 is TGTGCCAGCAGTAAAACAGGGGACCGCACTGAAGCTTTCTTT. Residues: CASSKTGDRTEAFF.

The CDR3 region is CATSDPGQGETQYF. In DNA, the CDR3 is TGTGCCACCAGTGATCCGGGACAGGGAGAGACCCAGTACTTC. The V gene is TRBV24-1, the J gene TRBJ2-5; TRBD1 matches at 9 bases. Germline lookup yields CDR1 KGHDR and CDR2 SFDVKD. V lost 3 bases, J lost 4 bases, and 2 bases stayed unmatched. CDR3 length: 14 residues.

The chain links TRBV6-2 or TRBV6-3 to TRBJ2-3; maybe TRBD2 (6 bases). The germline V and J ends were trimmed by 4 bases and 5 bases, with 22 bases remaining between them. This CDR3 contains 17 residues. Germline V gene lookup returns CDR1 MNHEY and CDR2 SVGEGT. The CDR3 DNA is TGTGCCAGCAGTTCCTATAAAAATAGCGGTTCGCTAGATACGCAGTATTTT. Protein sequence: CASSSYKNSGSLDTQYF.

The gene calls are TRBV3-1 (or the pseudogene TRBV3-2) and TRBJ2-7, with TRBD2 matching 8 bases. CDR3 length: 14 amino acids. CDR1 is LGHDT and CDR2 is YNNKEL in the germline V gene (reference sequence). With 5 bases clipped from V and 0 bases from J, the junction kept 3 bases outside the gene matches. CDR3 nucleotide sequence: TGTGCCAGCAGCACTACTAGCGGCTCCTACGAGCAGTACTTC. It encodes CASSTTSGSYEQYF.

This clone has just a few counts. The rearrangement links TRBV11-2 to TRBJ1-1; 8 positions match TRBD1. CDR1 SGHAT and CDR2 FQNNGV come from the germline V gene. Trimming took 3 bases from V and 6 from J; bases not matched to a gene: 3. This CDR3 region has 13 residues. The CDR3 coding sequence is TGTGCCAGCAGCTTTGACAGGGGATCTGAAGCTTTCTTT. This encodes CASSFDRGSEAFF.